The rows below give T cell receptor beta chains drawn from one sample of a study of blood T cell repertoires in COVID-19. Clones were sequenced by immunoSEQ multiplex PCR, and TCRdb holds only the in-frame ones, with some missing. Of about 36,000 clones in the sample, roughly 84% were seen once. Sample: peripheral blood. The receptors originated from a man aged 60-69 years with COVID-19, enrolled during active disease. CDR3s include the opening cysteine and the closing phenylalanine or tryptophan. Fields, in order: J gene, clone size, D gene, V gene, CDR3 DNA, CDR3 protein. D genes are given only for firm matches. Clone size is stated in some rows and not others, as once, few, many or a class when expanded.

>TRBJ1-5|NA|NA|TRBV7-2
TGTGCCAGCAGCCAGTTCTGGGCAAGCAATCAGCCCCAGCATTTT
CASSQFWASNQPQHF
>TRBJ2-3|NA|NA|TRBV7-7
TGTGCCAGCAGCTCCACCAACGGGAAATTAATAAGTCATGGAGATACGCAGTATTTT
CASSSTNGKLISHGDTQYF
>TRBJ2-1|NA|TRBD2|TRBV28
TGTGCCAGCAGTCGGGAGGGCTATGAGCAGTTCTTC
CASSREGYEQFF
>TRBJ2-7|NA|TRBD2|TRBV18
TGTGCCAGCTCACCATCCGGCGGGAGCGGCGAGCAGTACTTC
CASSPSGGSGEQYF
>TRBJ1-1|once|NA|TRBV29-1
TGCAGCGCGTTCCGGGAGATGAACACTGAAGCTTTCTTT
CSAFREMNTEAFF
>TRBJ1-3|NA|TRBD1|TRBV7-2
TGTGCCAGCAGCTTAGAGACAGGGCGTGGAAACACCATATATTTT
CASSLETGRGNTIYF
>TRBJ1-2|NA|NA|TRBV5-1
TGCGCCAGCAGCTTGGATCTCAGGGCTGGCTATGGCTACACCTTC
CASSLDLRAGYGYTF
>TRBJ1-4|NA|TRBD1|TRBV7-9
TGTGCCAGCAGCTTAGCGGACAGGGTGGTTTTT
CASSLADRVVF
>TRBJ2-5|NA|TRBD1|TRBV19
TGTGCCAGTCGCTCAGGGGGCGCTGGGGAGACCCAGTACTTC
CASRSGGAGETQYF
>TRBJ1-6|NA|NA|TRBV12-5
TGTGCTAGTGGGATCCGCCCCGGGGGGCGTTGGTATTCACCCCTCCACTTT
CASGIRPGGRWYSPLHF
>TRBJ1-2|NA|NA|TRBV3-1/TRBV3-2
TGTGCCAGCAGCCTATCGACGGCGGACTATGGCTACACCTTC
CASSLSTADYGYTF
>TRBJ2-5|NA|NA|TRBV28
TGTGCCAGCACCCCCCCCCGGGGGGAGACCCAGTACTTC
CASTPPRGETQYF
>TRBJ1-1|few|NA|TRBV7-2
TGTGCCAGCAGCTTATCCACAGGAATGAACACTGAAGCTTTCTTT
CASSLSTGMNTEAFF
>TRBJ1-4|NA|NA|TRBV10-3
TGTGCCATCAGTGACGGGGCAACTAATGAAAAACTGTTTTTT
CAISDGATNEKLFF
>TRBJ1-5|NA|TRBD1|TRBV7-9
TGTGCCAGCAGCTTAGAATCGGCAGGGGGCCGAGGTGTAAATCAGCCCCAGCATTTT
CASSLESAGGRGVNQPQHF
>TRBJ1-1|NA|NA|TRBV6-4
TGTGCCAGCAGTGTGGGGGCGAACACTGAAGCTTTCTTT
CASSVGANTEAFF
>TRBJ2-7|few|TRBD2|TRBV5-1
TGCGCCAGCAGCAGGGACGGGACTAGCAACTACGAGCAGTACTTC
CASSRDGTSNYEQYF
>TRBJ1-3|NA|NA|TRBV3-1/TRBV3-2
TGTGCCAGCAGCCCCTCCCTACGCCGCCCTTCCTCTGGAAACACCATATATTTT
CASSPSLRRPSSGNTIYF
>TRBJ2-1|NA|TRBD2|TRBV7-8
TGTGCCAGCAGCTCGGGAGGATACAATGAGCAGTTCTTC
CASSSGGYNEQFF
>TRBJ1-3|NA|NA|TRBV7-2
TGTGCCAGCAGCTTAGCGTCGGGGGAAGGAAACACCATATATTTT
CASSLASGEGNTIYF